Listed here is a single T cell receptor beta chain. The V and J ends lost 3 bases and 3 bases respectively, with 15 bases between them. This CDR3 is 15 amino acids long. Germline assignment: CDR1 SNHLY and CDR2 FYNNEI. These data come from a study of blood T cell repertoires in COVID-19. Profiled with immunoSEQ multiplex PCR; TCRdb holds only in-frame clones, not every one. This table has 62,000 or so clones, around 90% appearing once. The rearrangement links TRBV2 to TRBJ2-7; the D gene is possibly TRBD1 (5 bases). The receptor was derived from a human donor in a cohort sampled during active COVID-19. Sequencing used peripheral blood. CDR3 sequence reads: CASSDYGQGLYEQYF. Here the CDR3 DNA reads TGTGCCAGCAGTGACTATGGGCAGGGCCTCTACGAGCAGTACTTC.